This TCR beta chain stems from a study of blood T cell repertoires in COVID-19. Overall study: PBMCs, B-cell-depleted T cells, or T cells provided the cDNA or gDNA that made up the material.

The protocol was immunoSEQ multiplex PCR, while the TCRdb copy is restricted to in-frame clones and leaves out a portion. The sample holds 150,000 to 200,000 clones, approximately 85% seen once. Trimming pared 0 bases from V and 1 base from J, leaving 4 bases between. Germline V gene data show CDR1 as SGHRS and CDR2 as YFSETQ. The length of the CDR3 is 13 residues. The sequenced material came from peripheral blood. The clonotype was recovered from a human donor with active or convalescent COVID-19. The donor label of this sample is uncertain. The rearrangement links TRBV5-1 to TRBJ2-5; D is uncertain. CDR3 region: CASSLVIQETQYF. CDR3 DNA: TGCGCCAGCAGCTTGGTTATCCAAGAGACCCAGTACTTC.